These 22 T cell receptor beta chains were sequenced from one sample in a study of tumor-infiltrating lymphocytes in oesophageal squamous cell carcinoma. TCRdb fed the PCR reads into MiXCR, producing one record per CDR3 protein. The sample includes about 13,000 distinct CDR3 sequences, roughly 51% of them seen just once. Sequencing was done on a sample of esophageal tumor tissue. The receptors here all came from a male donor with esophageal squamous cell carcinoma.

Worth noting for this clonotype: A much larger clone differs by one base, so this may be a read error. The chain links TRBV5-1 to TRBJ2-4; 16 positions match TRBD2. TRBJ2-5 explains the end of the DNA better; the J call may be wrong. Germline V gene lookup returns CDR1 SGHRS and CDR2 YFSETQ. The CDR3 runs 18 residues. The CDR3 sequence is CASSAGTSGGAFGETQYF. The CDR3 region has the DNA TGCGCCAGCAGCGCTGGGACTAGCGGGGGGGCATTCGGGGAGACCCAGTACTTC.

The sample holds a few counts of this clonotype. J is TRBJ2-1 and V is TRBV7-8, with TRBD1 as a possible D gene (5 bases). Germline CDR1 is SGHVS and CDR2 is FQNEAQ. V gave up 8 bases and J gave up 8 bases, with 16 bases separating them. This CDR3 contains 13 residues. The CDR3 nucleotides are TGTGCCAGCGGGCCGGACCAAGGGGATGAGCAGTTCTTC. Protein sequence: CASGPDQGDEQFF.

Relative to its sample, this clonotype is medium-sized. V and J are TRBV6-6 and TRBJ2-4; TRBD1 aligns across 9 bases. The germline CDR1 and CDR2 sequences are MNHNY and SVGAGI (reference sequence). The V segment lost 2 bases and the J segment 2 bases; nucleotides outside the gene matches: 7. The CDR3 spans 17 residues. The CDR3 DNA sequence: TGTGCCAGCAGTTACAGAGGGACAGGGAAGACCAAAAACATTCAGTACTTC. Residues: CASSYRGTGKTKNIQYF.

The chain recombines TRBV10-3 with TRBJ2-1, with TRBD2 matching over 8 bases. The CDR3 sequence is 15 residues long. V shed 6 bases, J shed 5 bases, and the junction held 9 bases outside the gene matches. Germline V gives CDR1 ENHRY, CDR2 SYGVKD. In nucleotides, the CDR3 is TGTGCCATCAGCAAGACTAGCGATTTAGACAATGAGCAGTTCTTC. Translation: CAISKTSDLDNEQFF.

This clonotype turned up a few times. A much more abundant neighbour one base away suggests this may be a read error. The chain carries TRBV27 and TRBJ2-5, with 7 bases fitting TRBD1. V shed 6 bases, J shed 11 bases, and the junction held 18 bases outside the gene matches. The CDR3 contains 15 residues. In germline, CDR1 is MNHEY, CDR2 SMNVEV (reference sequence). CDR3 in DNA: TGTGCCAGCAGAAACAGGGGTTTGCTAGTCAATGAGCAGTACTTC. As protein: CASRNRGLLVNEQYF.

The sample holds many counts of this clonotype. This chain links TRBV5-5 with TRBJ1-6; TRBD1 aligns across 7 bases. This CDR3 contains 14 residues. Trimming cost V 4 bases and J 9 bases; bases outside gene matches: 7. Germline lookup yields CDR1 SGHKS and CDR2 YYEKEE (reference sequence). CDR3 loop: CASSPGDSGSPLHF. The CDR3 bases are TGTGCCAGCAGCCCCGGGGACAGTGGTTCACCCCTCCACTTT. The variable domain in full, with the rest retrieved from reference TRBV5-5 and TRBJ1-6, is DAGVTQSPTHLIKTRGQQVTLRCSPISGHKSVSWYQQVLGQGPQFIFQYYEKEERGRGNFPDRFSARQFPNYSSELNVNALLLGDSALYLCASSPGDSGSPLHFGNGTRLTVT.

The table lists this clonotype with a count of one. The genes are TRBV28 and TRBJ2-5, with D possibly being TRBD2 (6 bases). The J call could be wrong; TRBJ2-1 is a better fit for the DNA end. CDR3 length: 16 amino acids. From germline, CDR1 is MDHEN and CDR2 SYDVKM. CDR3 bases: TGTGCCAGCAGTTTATTTCCTCTTCAGCGGGCCAATGAGCAGTTCTTC. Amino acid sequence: CASSLFPLQRANEQFF.

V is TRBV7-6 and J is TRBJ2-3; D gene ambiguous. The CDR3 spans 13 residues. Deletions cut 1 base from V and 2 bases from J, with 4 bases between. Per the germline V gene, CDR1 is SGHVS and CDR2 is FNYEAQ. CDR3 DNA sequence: TGTGCCAGCAGCTTAGACCCCACAGATACGCAGTATTTT. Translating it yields CASSLDPTDTQYF.

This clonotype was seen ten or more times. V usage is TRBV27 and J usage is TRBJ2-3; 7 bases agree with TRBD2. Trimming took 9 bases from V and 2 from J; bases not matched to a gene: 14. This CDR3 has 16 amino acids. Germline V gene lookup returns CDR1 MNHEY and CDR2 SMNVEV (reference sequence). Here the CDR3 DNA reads TGTGCCAGTACCTCCGGGACTAAGCCCTCCACAGATACGCAGTATTTT. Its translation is CASTSGTKPSTDTQYF.

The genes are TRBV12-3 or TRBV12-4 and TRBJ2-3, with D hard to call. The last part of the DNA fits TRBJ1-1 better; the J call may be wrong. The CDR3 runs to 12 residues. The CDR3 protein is CASSSDYPEAFF. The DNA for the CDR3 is TGTGCCAGCAGCTCTGACTACCCTGAAGCTTTCTTT.

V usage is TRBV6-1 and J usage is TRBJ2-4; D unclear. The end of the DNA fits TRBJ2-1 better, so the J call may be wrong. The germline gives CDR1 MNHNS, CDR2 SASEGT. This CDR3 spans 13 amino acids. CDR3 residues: CASSAYSVNEQFF. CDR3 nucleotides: TGTGCCAGCAGTGCCTACTCGGTCAATGAGCAGTTCTTC.

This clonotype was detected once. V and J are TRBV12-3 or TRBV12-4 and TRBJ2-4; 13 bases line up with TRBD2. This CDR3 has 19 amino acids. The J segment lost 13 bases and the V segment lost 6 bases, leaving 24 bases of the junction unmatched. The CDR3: CASRGRPGTSGISYNEQYF. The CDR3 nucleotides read TGTGCCAGCAGAGGCCGGCCTGGGACTAGCGGGATCTCCTACAATGAGCAGTACTTC.

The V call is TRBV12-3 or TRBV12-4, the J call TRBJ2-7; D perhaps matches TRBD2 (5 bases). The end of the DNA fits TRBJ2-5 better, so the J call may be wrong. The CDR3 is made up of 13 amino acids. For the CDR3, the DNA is TGTGCCAGCAGTTTAGGGGGAGAAGAGACCCAGTACTTC. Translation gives CASSLGGEETQYF.

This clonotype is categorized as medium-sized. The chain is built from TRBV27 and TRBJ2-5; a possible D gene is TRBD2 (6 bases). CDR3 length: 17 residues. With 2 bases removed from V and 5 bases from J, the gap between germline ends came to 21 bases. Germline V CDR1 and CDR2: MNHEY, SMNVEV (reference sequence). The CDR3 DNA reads TGTGCCAGCAGTTTAACGGGTGCGGGACCGAAAGGGGAGACCCAGTACTTC. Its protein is CASSLTGAGPKGETQYF.

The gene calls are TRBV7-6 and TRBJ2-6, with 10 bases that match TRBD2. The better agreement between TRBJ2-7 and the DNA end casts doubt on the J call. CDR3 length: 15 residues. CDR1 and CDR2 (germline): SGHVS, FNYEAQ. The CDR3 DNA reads TGTGCCAGCAGCTTAGGGACTAGCGGCACCTACGAGCAGTACTTC. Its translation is CASSLGTSGTYEQYF.

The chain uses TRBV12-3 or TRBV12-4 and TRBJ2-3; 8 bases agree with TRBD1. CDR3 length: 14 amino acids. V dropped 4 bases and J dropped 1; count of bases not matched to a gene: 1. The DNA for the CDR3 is TGTGCCAGCAGTTCGACAGGGGGCACAGATACGCAGTATTTT. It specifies CASSSTGGTDTQYF.

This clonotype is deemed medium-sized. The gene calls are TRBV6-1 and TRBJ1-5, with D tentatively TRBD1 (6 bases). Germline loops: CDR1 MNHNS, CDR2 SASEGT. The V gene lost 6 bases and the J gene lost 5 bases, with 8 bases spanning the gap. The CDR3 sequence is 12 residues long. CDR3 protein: CASRSGDQPQHF. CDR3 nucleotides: TGTGCCAGCAGGTCAGGGGATCAGCCCCAGCATTTT.

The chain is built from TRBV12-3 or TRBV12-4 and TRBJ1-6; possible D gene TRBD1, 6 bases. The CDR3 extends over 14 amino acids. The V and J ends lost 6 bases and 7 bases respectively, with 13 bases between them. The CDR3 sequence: CASRYRDPNSPLHF. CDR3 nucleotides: TGTGCCAGCAGATACAGGGATCCAAATTCACCCCTCCACTTT.

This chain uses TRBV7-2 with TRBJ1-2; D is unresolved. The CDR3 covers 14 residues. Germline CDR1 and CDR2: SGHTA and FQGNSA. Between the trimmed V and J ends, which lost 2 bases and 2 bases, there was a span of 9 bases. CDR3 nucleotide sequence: TGTGCCAGCAGCTTATCAGCCCTAAACTATGGCTACACCTTC. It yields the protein CASSLSALNYGYTF.

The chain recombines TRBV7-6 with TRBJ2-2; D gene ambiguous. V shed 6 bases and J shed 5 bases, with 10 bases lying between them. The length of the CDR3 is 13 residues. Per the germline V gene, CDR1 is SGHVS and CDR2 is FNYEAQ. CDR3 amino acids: CASSSVRTGELFF. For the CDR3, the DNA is TGTGCCAGCAGTTCAGTTCGGACCGGGGAGCTGTTTTTT. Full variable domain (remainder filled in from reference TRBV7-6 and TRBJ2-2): GAGVSQSPRYKVTKRGQDVALRCDPISGHVSLYWYRQALGQGPEFLTYFNYEAQQDKSGLPNDRFSAERPEGSISTLTIQRTEQRDSAMYRCASSSVRTGELFFGEGSRLTVL.

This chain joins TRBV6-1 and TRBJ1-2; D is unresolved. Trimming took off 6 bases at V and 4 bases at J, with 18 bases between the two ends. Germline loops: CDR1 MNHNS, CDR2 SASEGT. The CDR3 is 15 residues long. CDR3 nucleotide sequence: TGTGCCAGCAGACCCGACACGGCTTCTACCTATGGCTACACCTTC. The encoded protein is CASRPDTASTYGYTF.

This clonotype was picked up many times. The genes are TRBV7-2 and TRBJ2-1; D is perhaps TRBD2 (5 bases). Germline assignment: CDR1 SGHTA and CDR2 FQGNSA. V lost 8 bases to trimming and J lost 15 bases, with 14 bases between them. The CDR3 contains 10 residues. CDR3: CASGPRSGFF. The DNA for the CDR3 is TGTGCCAGCGGACCGAGAAGCGGGTTCTTC.